Below are 22 T cell receptor beta chains sequenced from a single sample in a study of blood T cell repertoires in COVID-19. The assay was immunoSEQ multiplex PCR, and TCRdb's table has in-frame clones only and misses some. The data show approximately 300,000 clones, around 86% seen once. Sequencing was done on a sample of peripheral blood. These receptors were collected from a woman between 45 and 65 years old with acute or convalescent COVID-19.

This chain links TRBV28 with TRBJ2-3; perhaps TRBD2 as D (6 bases). Germline values: CDR1 MDHEN, CDR2 SYDVKM. The germline V and J ends were trimmed by 8 bases and 5 bases, with 17 bases remaining between them. This CDR3 contains 14 residues. The CDR3 loop reads CASGTLPVGDTQYF. DNA of the CDR3: TGTGCCAGCGGGACTCTCCCGGTTGGAGATACGCAGTATTTT.

This clone appeared once. This chain uses TRBV10-3 with TRBJ2-7; 8 positions agree with TRBD1. This CDR3 is built from 13 residues. V shed 10 bases, J shed 3 bases, and the junction held 8 bases outside the gene matches. Per the germline V gene, CDR1 is ENHRY and CDR2 is SYGVKD. The chain's CDR3 is CATATGVDYEQYF. CDR3 DNA sequence: TGTGCCACCGCGACAGGGGTAGACTACGAGCAGTACTTC.

This clone was detected once. The chain is built from TRBV9 and TRBJ1-6; 8 bases are shared with TRBD1. This CDR3 is built from 15 residues. CDR1 and CDR2 (germline): SGDLS, YYNGEE. Trimming at V came to 3 bases and at J to 9 bases, leaving 8 bases not matched to a gene. Here the CDR3 reads CASSATGAPPSPLHF. CDR3 DNA: TGTGCCAGCAGCGCGACAGGGGCTCCCCCTTCACCCCTCCACTTT.

With regard to this clone: This CDR3 is also generated by other DNA sequences in the sample. V gene TRBV28 combines with J gene TRBJ1-2; D uncertain. Germline V lookup: CDR1 MDHEN, CDR2 SYDVKM. The CDR3 runs to 15 residues. V lost 6 bases to trimming and J lost 3 bases, with 17 bases between them. The CDR3 bases are TGTGCCAGCAGCTACACTGCCGTCGGGGACTATGGCTACACCTTC. This encodes CASSYTAVGDYGYTF.

Only one count was recorded for this clone. V and J are TRBV19 and TRBJ1-1, with D hard to call. This CDR3 comprises 13 residues. Germline V gene sequence: CDR1 LNHDA, CDR2 SQIVND (reference sequence). Trimming shortened V by 7 bases and J by 1 base, and 10 bases separated the two germline ends. The chain's CDR3 is CASTPGRNTEAFF. In DNA, the CDR3 is TGTGCCAGTACCCCGGGAAGGAACACTGAAGCTTTCTTT.

The V call is TRBV6-1, the J call TRBJ2-1; 13 bases fit TRBD2. The CDR3 has 17 residues. Germline assignment: CDR1 MNHNS and CDR2 SASEGT. After removal of 2 bases from V and 7 bases from J, the junction contained 8 bases not matched to a gene. The CDR3 bases are TGTGCCAGCAGTGAAATTGGACTAGCGGGAGAATTGAATGAGCAGTTCTTC. Translating it yields CASSEIGLAGELNEQFF.

V usage is TRBV4-2 and J usage is TRBJ2-4, with 11 bases aligning to TRBD2. The V gene's germline CDR1 is LGHNA and CDR2 YNFKEQ. V trimming: 4 bases; J trimming: 2 bases; junction bases outside the gene matches: 22. CDR3 length: 22 residues. CDR3 loop: CASSPRRTGLAGFGGPKNIQYF. The DNA of the CDR3 is TGTGCCAGCAGCCCACGGAGGACCGGACTAGCGGGCTTTGGGGGACCCAAAAACATTCAGTACTTC.

This clone was detected only once. The chain employs TRBV5-1 and TRBJ2-5; TRBD2 agrees at 8 bases. Germline CDR1 SGHRS, CDR2 YFSETQ. CDR3 length: 13 amino acids. Germline trimming cut 4 bases from V and 5 bases from J; bases unmatched to any gene: 4. The CDR3 is CASSQREWETQYF. The DNA for the CDR3 is TGCGCCAGCAGCCAGCGGGAGTGGGAGACCCAGTACTTC.

This clone was counted only a few times. This chain links TRBV18 with TRBJ2-7, with 14 bases lining up with TRBD2. CDR1 and CDR2 (germline): KGHSH, LQKENI. Losses at the gene ends were 6 bases for V and 6 bases for J; bases not matched to a gene: 7. The CDR3 has 15 residues. CDR3 residues: CASSGGLAGGSEQYF. DNA of the CDR3: TGTGCCAGCTCGGGCGGACTAGCGGGAGGCTCCGAGCAGTACTTC.

In this sample, this clone turned up a few times. This chain links TRBV2 with TRBJ2-5; 8 bases line up with TRBD1. Germline trimming cut 5 bases from V and 0 bases from J; bases unmatched to any gene: 2. Germline V CDR1 and CDR2: SNHLY, FYNNEI. The CDR3 loop spans 14 amino acids. CDR3 coding DNA: TGTGCCAGCAGTAGGGACAGGAACCAAGAGACCCAGTACTTC. As protein: CASSRDRNQETQYF.

This chain links TRBV2 with TRBJ2-7; 9 nucleotides match TRBD2. The CDR3 has 14 residues. Per germline, CDR1 SNHLY and CDR2 FYNNEI. V dropped 8 bases and J dropped 5; count of bases not matched to a gene: 10. The DNA for the CDR3 is TGTGCCAGCTGGGGCGATAGCGGGAGCGACGAGCAGTACTTC. Translating gives CASWGDSGSDEQYF.

The chain combines TRBV7-2 with TRBJ1-5, with 7 positions matching TRBD1. The trim removed 5 bases at V and 5 bases at J, leaving 9 bases unmatched. The CDR3 spans 15 residues. The germline gives CDR1 SGHTA, CDR2 FQGNSA. In DNA, the CDR3 is TGTGCCAGCAGCCCCCAGACAGGGATGGATCAGCCCCAGCATTTT. This codes for CASSPQTGMDQPQHF. Together with reference TRBV7-2 and TRBJ1-5, the CDR3 gives the full variable domain: GAGVSQSPSNKVTEKGKDVELRCDPISGHTALYWYRQSLGQGLEFLIYFQGNSAPDKSGLPSDRFSAERTGGSVSTLTIQRTQQEDSAVYLCASSPQTGMDQPQHFGDGTRLSIL.

V is TRBV9 and J is TRBJ1-6; 7 nucleotides match TRBD1. The length of the CDR3 is 14 residues. Germline V gene data show CDR1 as SGDLS and CDR2 as YYNGEE. Trimming took 0 bases from V and 7 from J; bases not matched to a gene: 1. In DNA, the CDR3 is TGTGCCAGCAGCGTAGAGACAGGGAATTCACCCCTCCACTTT. This encodes CASSVETGNSPLHF.

The chain uses TRBV9 and TRBJ2-1; 15 positions agree with TRBD2. Germline lookup yields CDR1 SGDLS and CDR2 YYNGEE. Losses at the gene ends were 0 bases for V and 0 bases for J; bases not matched to a gene: 4. The length of the CDR3 is 19 residues. This CDR3 is CASSVAPGLAGGSYNEQFF. CDR3 DNA: TGTGCCAGCAGCGTAGCCCCGGGACTAGCGGGAGGCTCCTACAATGAGCAGTTCTTC. Together with reference TRBV9 and TRBJ2-1, the CDR3 gives the full variable domain: DSGVTQTPKHLITATGQRVTLRCSPRSGDLSVYWYQQSLDQGLQFLIQYYNGEERAKGNILERFSAQQFPDLHSELNLSSLELGDSALYFCASSVAPGLAGGSYNEQFFGPGTRLTVL.

This CDR3 is CASSWGLAGVIDTQYF. The CDR3 DNA reads as TGTGCCAGCAGCTGGGGACTAGCGGGAGTTATAGATACGCAGTATTTT. The chain uses TRBV5-4 and TRBJ2-3; TRBD2 aligns across 14 bases. With V trimmed by 3 bases and J by 5 bases, 5 bases remained unmatched. The CDR3 runs 16 residues. CDR1 is SGHNT and CDR2 is YYREEE in the germline V gene (reference sequence).

V is TRBV6-1 and J is TRBJ1-1; no definite D call. This CDR3 has 16 residues. Trimming took off 4 bases at V and 0 bases at J, with 15 bases between the two ends. Germline CDR1 and CDR2: MNHNS and SASEGT. CDR3 coding DNA: TGTGCCAGCAGTGGCCCCATTGGCCTCATGAACACTGAAGCTTTCTTT. It codes for CASSGPIGLMNTEAFF.

About this clone itself: The sample holds other DNA sequences that translate to the same CDR3. This rearrangement joins TRBV19 to TRBJ2-7, with 9 bases matching TRBD1. J gave up 3 bases and V 3 bases, and 0 bases lay outside the gene matches. Germline CDR1 reads LNHDA; CDR2 reads SQIVND (reference sequence). The CDR3 length is 13 residues. The CDR3 nucleotides read TGTGCCAGTAGTATGGGACAGGGCTACGAGCAGTACTTC. This codes for CASSMGQGYEQYF.

The chain is built from TRBV29-1 and TRBJ2-4, with 7 bases identical to TRBD1. Germline V lookup: CDR1 SQVTM, CDR2 ANQGSEA. The J segment lost 9 bases and the V segment lost 6 bases, leaving 14 bases of the junction unmatched. The CDR3 is 14 residues long. In DNA, the CDR3 is TGCAGCGTCACCCAAGGGGGCCTAGGTAGCATTCAGTACTTC. Translated: CSVTQGGLGSIQYF.

The chain employs TRBV7-2 and TRBJ2-7, with 12 bases identical to TRBD2. Germline V gene sequence: CDR1 SGHTA, CDR2 FQGNSA. V was pared by 2 bases and J by 2 bases, with 1 base of the junction left unmatched. This CDR3 comprises 15 residues. The CDR3 spells CASSLLAGGTYEQYF. DNA of the CDR3: TGTGCCAGCAGCTTACTAGCGGGAGGGACCTACGAGCAGTACTTC.

This clone came up a few times. This sequence joins TRBV5-5 and TRBJ1-1; perhaps TRBD1 as D (6 bases). Germline loops: CDR1 SGHKS, CDR2 YYEKEE (reference sequence). Trimming took off 2 bases at V and 5 bases at J, with 10 bases between the two ends. The CDR3 consists of 13 residues. The CDR3 sequence: CASSFQGSTEAFF. The CDR3 coding sequence is TGTGCCAGCAGCTTTCAGGGGTCGACTGAAGCTTTCTTT.

V gene TRBV15 combines with J gene TRBJ1-5; D call uncertain. The CDR3 is 14 amino acids. CDR1 and CDR2 from the germline V gene are LNHNV and YYDKDF (reference sequence). V lost 1 base to trimming and J lost 6 bases, with 10 bases between them. The CDR3 spells CATSRVLGGQPQHF. As DNA, the CDR3 is TGTGCCACCAGCAGAGTTTTGGGAGGTCAGCCCCAGCATTTT.

This chain links TRBV3-1 (or the pseudogene TRBV3-2) with TRBJ1-5; 10 positions agree with TRBD1. V shed 8 bases and J 2 bases; nucleotides not matched to a gene: 9. In germline, CDR1 is LGHDT, CDR2 YNNKEL (reference sequence). The CDR3 contains 16 residues. The CDR3 region is CASGDRGGGGNQPQHF. In DNA form, the CDR3 reads TGTGCCAGCGGGGACAGGGGCGGAGGGGGCAATCAGCCCCAGCATTTT.